This T cell receptor (beta chain) was found in a study of blood T cell repertoires in COVID-19 (dated by TCRdb to between 2020 and 2021). Describing the broader study: Samples covering the acute and convalescent phases of COVID-19 were provided by collaborators in the United States, Italy and Spain. The material from the prospective study consisted of cDNA or gDNA derived from T cells, B-cell-depleted T cells, or PBMCs. Subjects who had been exposed to COVID-19, were actively infected with it, or had recovered from it provided the deeply sampled blood TCRbeta repertoires that made up the dataset. The repertoires were released in a freely available public database intended as a resource for research on the immune response to SARS-CoV-2. The samples were drawn from the first 160 participants of the ongoing ImmuneRACE study and from more than 1,000 subjects provided by 6 global collaborators. Sample metadata almost always included a de-identified subject ID, COVID-19 status, age in years and sex. Where HLA class I and class II types were available, the types were taken from metadata supplied by the sample provider, not from assay-based typing.

Collaborating institutions collected whole blood in K2EDTA tubes following their own protocols. Collaborator samples were shipped for TCRbeta analysis as frozen whole blood, isolated PBMCs, or DNA extracted from either sample type. Of note for this clone: Its target antigen remains unknown. Per-base quality was not reported, and no clone a single base away is much larger than it.

The investigation overall reported the following: The amount of clinical and demographic metadata varied by source and participant and was provided uncurated.

The CDR3 holds 15 amino acids from the cysteine to the phenylalanine. The read is trimmed to its CDR3 DNA, 45 bases read in frame from base 1. A distance of 21 bases separates the germline ends of V and J, which lose 6 bases and 6 bases respectively. The germline V gene yields MNHEY for CDR1 and SVGAGI for CDR2. TCRbeta CDR3 regions were amplified from genomic DNA by means of the immunoSEQ Assay, a bias-controlled multiplex PCR. The source study handled its data this way. The number of nucleated cells in each sample was estimated from the amplification of reference gene primers within the assay. To quantify the absolute abundance of each unique TCRbeta CDR3 rearrangement, sequence reads were collapsed and filtered. For each sample, productive Simpson clonality was calculated as the square root of Simpson's diversity index across productive rearrangements. TCRdb limited this immuneACCESS table to in-frame rearrangements with V and J called. A share of clones is missing; checked studies link under half to unresolved V genes, and the rest is unexplained. Clone size and the V and J calls come from that table; the DNA yielded D and trimming. The sample table contains 110,000 or so clones; only one count was recorded for 85% of them. Less than 15% of the sample is taken by the ten largest.

Material: peripheral blood. The chain employs TRBV6-5 and TRBJ2-7; the D segment could be TRBD2, given 6 matching bases. The sequence was collected from a human donor in a cohort sampled during active COVID-19. The CDR3 here reads CASRPGTGVTSEQYF. In nucleotide form, the sequence is TGTGCCAGCAGGCCCGGGACGGGGGTGACCTCCGAGCAGTACTTC.